Listed here are 20 T cell receptor beta chains from one sample, sequenced in a study of OX40 agonist ivuxolimab in advanced cancers. Receptor amplification or capture employed the immunoSEQ multiplex PCR assay. TCRdb took over this immuneACCESS table, retaining in-frame rearrangements with V and J assigned. Such tables are incomplete; in checked studies, under half of the missing clones stem from an unresolved V gene, and the remainder is unexplained. The sample table shows approximately 74,000 clones, and over 60% are seen once. About 2.1% of the sample is in the top ten clones. Sequencing was performed on CD4+ or CD8+ T cells sorted from blood, taken in a trial of the OX40 agonist ivuxolimab. These receptors were obtained from an adult with an advanced solid tumor such as melanoma, head and neck, liver or kidney cancer.

On this clone itself: In the same sample, other DNA sequences code for this CDR3. The CDR3 spells CASSYSRGSNQPQHF. The CDR3 DNA follows: TGTGCCAGCAGTTACTCGAGGGGTTCTAATCAGCCCCAGCATTTT. The chain is built from TRBV6-5 and TRBJ1-5; the D gene is possibly TRBD1 (5 bases). From germline, CDR1 is MNHEY and CDR2 SVGAGI. This CDR3 is 15 amino acids long. V shed 0 bases and J shed 4 bases, with 10 bases lying between them.

The V call is TRBV5-4, the J call TRBJ2-1; D ambiguous. The CDR3 totals 15 residues. Per the germline V gene, CDR1 is SGHNT and CDR2 is YYREEE (reference sequence). Between the trimmed V and J ends, which lost 2 bases and 4 bases, there was a span of 13 bases. CDR3 amino acids: CASSLFSQDYNEQFF. The CDR3 nucleotides are TGTGCCAGCAGCTTATTTAGCCAGGATTACAATGAGCAGTTCTTC.

The CDR3 sequence: CASSYSGTLNQPQHF. CDR3 DNA sequence: TGTGCCAGCAGTTATTCCGGGACGCTTAATCAGCCCCAGCATTTT. This chain joins TRBV28 and TRBJ1-5, with D perhaps matching TRBD1 (5 bases). The CDR3 covers 15 residues. The germline V and J ends were trimmed by 4 bases and 4 bases, with 14 bases remaining between them. CDR1 and CDR2 (germline): MDHEN, SYDVKM.

V usage is TRBV5-4 and J usage is TRBJ1-4; possibly TRBD1 for D (5 bases). Trimming pared 4 bases from V and 2 bases from J, leaving 15 bases between. The CDR3 length is 16 residues. Per the germline V gene, CDR1 is SGHNT and CDR2 is YYREEE (reference sequence). CDR3 loop: CASSPDPGTTNEKLFF. The CDR3 bases are TGTGCCAGCAGCCCCGACCCGGGGACCACTAATGAAAAACTGTTTTTT. Full variable domain (missing parts from reference TRBV5-4 and TRBJ1-4): ETGVTQSPTHLIKTRGQQVTLRCSSQSGHNTVSWYQQALGQGPQFIFQYYREEENGRGNFPPRFSGLQFPNYSSELNVNALELDDSALYLCASSPDPGTTNEKLFFGSGTQLSVL.

The J gene is TRBJ2-1, the V gene TRBV28, with TRBD1 as a possible D gene (6 bases). The CDR3 contains 13 residues. V lost 3 bases, J lost 6 bases, and 9 bases lay in between. Germline-derived CDR1 and CDR2 are MDHEN and SYDVKM. The CDR3 spells CASSFRGPNEQFF. The CDR3 region has the DNA TGTGCCAGCAGTTTCAGGGGACCCAATGAGCAGTTCTTC.

This clone was picked up one time. J is TRBJ2-1 and V is TRBV5-4; D might be TRBD1 (7 bases). The germline gives CDR1 SGHNT, CDR2 YYREEE (reference sequence). The CDR3 is 14 residues long. The germline V and J ends were trimmed by 3 bases and 8 bases, with 15 bases remaining between them. The CDR3 nucleotides are TGTGCCAGCAGCTCCCCAACAGGGGAGGATGAGCAGTTCTTC. It specifies CASSSPTGEDEQFF.

The chain combines TRBV9 with TRBJ1-2, with a possible D match to TRBD1 (6 bases). V was shortened by 0 bases and J by 4 bases, with 13 bases between the two germline ends. In germline, CDR1 is SGDLS, CDR2 YYNGEE. The CDR3 extends over 15 amino acids. CDR3 sequence reads: CASSVVAGTLYGYTF. CDR3 DNA: TGTGCCAGCAGCGTAGTGGCAGGGACACTCTATGGCTACACCTTC. Variable domain in full (rest from reference TRBV9 and TRBJ1-2): DSGVTQTPKHLITATGQRVTLRCSPRSGDLSVYWYQQSLDQGLQFLIQYYNGEERAKGNILERFSAQQFPDLHSELNLSSLELGDSALYFCASSVVAGTLYGYTFGSGTRLTVV.

This chain uses TRBV28 with TRBJ1-5; 10 nucleotides line up with TRBD1. The germline gives CDR1 MDHEN, CDR2 SYDVKM. V lost 8 bases and J lost 3; bases outside the gene matches: 4. This CDR3 is built from 14 residues. The CDR3 region has the DNA TGTGCCAGCGGGACAGGGGACCCCAATCAGCCCCAGCATTTT. As protein: CASGTGDPNQPQHF.

This sequence joins TRBV5-1 and TRBJ2-1, with 10 bases fitting TRBD2. V lost 4 bases, J lost 5 bases, and 9 bases stayed unmatched. This CDR3 is built from 16 residues. CDR1 is SGHRS and CDR2 is YFSETQ in the germline V gene. The CDR3 region has the DNA TGCGCCAGCAGCCCCCGGGGAGCGGGGGGGAACAATGAGCAGTTCTTC. Protein product: CASSPRGAGGNNEQFF.

As regards this clone: An end of the junction does not agree with germline; a read error may underlie this. J is TRBJ2-7 and V is TRBV29-1, with D perhaps TRBD1 or TRBD2 (5 bases each). CDR3 length equals 12 residues. Germline assignment: CDR1 SQVTM and CDR2 ANQGSEA. The CDR3 region is CSIEDTGYEQYF. CDR3 sequence (DNA): TGCAGCATTGAGGACACGGGGTACGAGCAGTACTTC.

The rearrangement uses TRBV19 and TRBJ2-5; 11 nucleotides align to TRBD1. Germline values: CDR1 LNHDA, CDR2 SQIVND (reference sequence). With V trimmed by 5 bases and J by 4 bases, 3 bases remained unmatched. The CDR3 is made up of 14 amino acids. In DNA, the CDR3 is TGTGCCAGTAGTGTGGACAGGGGGCTAGAGACCCAGTACTTC. Amino acids: CASSVDRGLETQYF.

The chain combines TRBV27 with TRBJ2-7; 8 nucleotides match TRBD1. V shed 6 bases and J 2 bases; nucleotides not matched to a gene: 6. This CDR3 has 14 amino acids. CDR1 and CDR2 from the germline V gene are MNHEY and SMNVEV (reference sequence). CDR3 loop: CASRKGTGPYEQYF. CDR3 in DNA: TGTGCCAGCAGGAAGGGGACAGGACCCTACGAGCAGTACTTC.

The J gene is TRBJ1-4, the V gene TRBV10-1; TRBD1 matches 10 bases. The trim removed 4 bases at V and 2 bases at J, leaving 1 base unmatched. The CDR3 contains 15 residues. CDR1 and CDR2 (germline): WNHNN, SYGVQD (reference sequence). The CDR3 DNA reads TGCGCCAGCAGTGCGGGACAGGGGACTAATGAAAAACTGTTTTTT. As protein: CASSAGQGTNEKLFF.

The chain carries TRBV6-5 and TRBJ1-1, with a possible D match to TRBD1 (6 bases). V was pared by 0 bases and J by 1 base, with 9 bases between. Germline CDR1 is MNHEY and CDR2 is SVGAGI. CDR3 size: 15 residues. The CDR3 DNA follows: TGTGCCAGCAGTTACTCGGTCAGGGGGAACACTGAAGCTTTCTTT. Its translation is CASSYSVRGNTEAFF.

The CDR3 DNA follows: TGTGCCAGCAGCCCCAGGAGGTGCCTGACTAATGAAAAACTGTTTTTT. This translates into CASSPRRCLTNEKLFF. The rearrangement links TRBV12-1 to TRBJ1-4. TRBV12-1 is tagged as a pseudogene. The CDR3 loop spans 16 amino acids.

The sample holds a few counts of this clone. The rearrangement joins TRBV5-4 to TRBJ2-7; D perhaps matches TRBD2 (5 bases). Trimming pared 4 bases from V and 6 bases from J, leaving 11 bases between. The germline V gene has CDR1 SGHNT and CDR2 YYREEE (reference sequence). This CDR3 has 12 amino acids. CDR3 coding DNA: TGTGCCAGCAGCACGCTAGCTTCCGAGCAGTACTTC. Its translation: CASSTLASEQYF.

The CDR3 coding sequence is TGTGCCAGCAGTGGCAGGGGGGAAAACATTCAGTACTTC. Its protein is CASSGRGENIQYF. The rearrangement joins TRBV6-6 to TRBJ2-4, with a possible D match to TRBD1 (7 bases). This CDR3 spans 13 amino acids. CDR1 is MNHNY, CDR2 SVGAGI, per germline (reference sequence). Between the trimmed V and J ends, which lost 5 bases and 5 bases, there was a span of 10 bases.

The chain has TRBV28 and TRBJ1-1; D call uncertain. CDR3 length equals 14 residues. CDR1 is MDHEN and CDR2 is SYDVKM in the germline V gene. Trimming pared 3 bases from V and 5 bases from J, leaving 13 bases between. The CDR3 bases are TGTGCCAGCAGTTTGTCAAGGGCGCGGACTGAAGCTTTCTTT. Its translation is CASSLSRARTEAFF.

As DNA, the CDR3 is TGTGCCAGCAGCTGGTCTGGCACAGATACGCAGTATTTT. It codes for CASSWSGTDTQYF. The chain joins TRBV7-3 to TRBJ2-3; D is unresolved. This CDR3 has 13 residues. Germline loops: CDR1 SGHTA, CDR2 FQGTGA. The germline V and J ends were trimmed by 4 bases and 1 base, with 6 bases remaining between them.

The chain couples TRBV5-1 to TRBJ1-3, with D unresolved. V was clipped by 0 bases and J by 2 bases, with 12 bases between them. Germline V gene data show CDR1 as SGHRS and CDR2 as YFSETQ. The length of the CDR3 is 16 residues. The CDR3 sequence is CASSLAQATAGNTIYF. The CDR3 DNA follows: TGCGCCAGCAGCTTGGCCCAGGCCACGGCTGGAAACACCATATATTTT.